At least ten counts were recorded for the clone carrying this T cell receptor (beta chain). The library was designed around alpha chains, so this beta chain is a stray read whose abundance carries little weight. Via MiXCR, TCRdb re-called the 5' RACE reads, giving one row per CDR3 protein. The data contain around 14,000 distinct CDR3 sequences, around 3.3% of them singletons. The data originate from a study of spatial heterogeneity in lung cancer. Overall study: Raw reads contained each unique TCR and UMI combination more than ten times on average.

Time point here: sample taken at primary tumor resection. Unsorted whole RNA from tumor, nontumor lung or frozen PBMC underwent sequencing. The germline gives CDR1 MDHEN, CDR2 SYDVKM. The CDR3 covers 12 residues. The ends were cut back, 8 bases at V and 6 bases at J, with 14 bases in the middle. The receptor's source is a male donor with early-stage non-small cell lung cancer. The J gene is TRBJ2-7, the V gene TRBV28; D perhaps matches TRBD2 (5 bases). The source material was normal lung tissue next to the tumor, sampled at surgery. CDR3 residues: CASQLPAGEQYF. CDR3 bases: TGTGCCAGCCAACTACCTGCGGGCGAGCAGTACTTC.